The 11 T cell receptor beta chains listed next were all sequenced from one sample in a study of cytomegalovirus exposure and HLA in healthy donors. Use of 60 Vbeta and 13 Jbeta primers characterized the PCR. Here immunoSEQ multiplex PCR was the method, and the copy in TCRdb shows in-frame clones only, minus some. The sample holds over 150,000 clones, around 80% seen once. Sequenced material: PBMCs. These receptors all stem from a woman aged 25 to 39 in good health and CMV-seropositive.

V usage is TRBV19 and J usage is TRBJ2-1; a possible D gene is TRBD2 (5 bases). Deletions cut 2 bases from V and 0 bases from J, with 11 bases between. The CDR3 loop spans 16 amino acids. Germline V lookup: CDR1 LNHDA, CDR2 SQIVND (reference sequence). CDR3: CASSIYGERSYNEQFF. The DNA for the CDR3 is TGTGCCAGTAGTATATACGGGGAGCGCTCCTACAATGAGCAGTTCTTC.

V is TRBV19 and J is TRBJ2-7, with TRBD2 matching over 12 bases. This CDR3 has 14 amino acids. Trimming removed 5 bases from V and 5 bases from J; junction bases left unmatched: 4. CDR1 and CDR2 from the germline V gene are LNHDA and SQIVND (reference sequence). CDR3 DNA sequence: TGTGCCAGTAGTGGACTAGCGGGATTAGACGAGCAGTACTTC. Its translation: CASSGLAGLDEQYF.

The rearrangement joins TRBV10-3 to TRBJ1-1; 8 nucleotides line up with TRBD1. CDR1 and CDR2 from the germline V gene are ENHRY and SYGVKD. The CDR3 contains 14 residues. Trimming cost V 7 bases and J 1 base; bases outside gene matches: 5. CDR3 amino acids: CAITAGGANTEAFF. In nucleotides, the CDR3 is TGTGCCATCACCGCAGGGGGCGCGAACACTGAAGCTTTCTTT.

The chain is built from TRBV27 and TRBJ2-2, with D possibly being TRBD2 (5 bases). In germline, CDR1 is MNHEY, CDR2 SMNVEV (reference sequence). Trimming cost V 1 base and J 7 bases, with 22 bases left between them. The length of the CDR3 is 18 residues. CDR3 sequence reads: CASSLLAAFLGEGGELFF. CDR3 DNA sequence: TGTGCCAGCAGTTTATTAGCAGCCTTCCTGGGTGAGGGCGGGGAGCTGTTTTTT.

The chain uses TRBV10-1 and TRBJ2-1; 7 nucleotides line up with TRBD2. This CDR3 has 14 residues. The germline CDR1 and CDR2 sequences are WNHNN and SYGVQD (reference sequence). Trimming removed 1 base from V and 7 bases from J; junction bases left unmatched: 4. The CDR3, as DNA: TGCGCCAGCAGTGAGTTTGGGAGGGCTAATGAGCAGTTCTTC. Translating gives CASSEFGRANEQFF.

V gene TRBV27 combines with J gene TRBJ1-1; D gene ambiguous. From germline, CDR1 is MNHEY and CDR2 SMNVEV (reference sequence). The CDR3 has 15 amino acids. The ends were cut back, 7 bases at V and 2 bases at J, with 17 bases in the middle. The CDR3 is CASIQVSGRNTEAFF. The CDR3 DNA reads TGTGCCAGCATCCAAGTTTCCGGGAGAAACACTGAAGCTTTCTTT.

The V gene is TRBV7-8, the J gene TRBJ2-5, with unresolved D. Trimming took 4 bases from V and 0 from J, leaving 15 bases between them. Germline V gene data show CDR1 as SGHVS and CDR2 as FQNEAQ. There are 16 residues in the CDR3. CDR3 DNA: TGTGCCAGCAGCTCTCCGATTCGCGCGAACCAAGAGACCCAGTACTTC. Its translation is CASSSPIRANQETQYF.

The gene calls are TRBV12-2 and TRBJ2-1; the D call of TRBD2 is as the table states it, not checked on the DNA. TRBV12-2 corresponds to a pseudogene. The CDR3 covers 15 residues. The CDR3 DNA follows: TGTGCAAGTCGCTCCCCGGGACTAGCGGGAGGTGAGCAGTTCTTC. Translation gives CASRSPGLAGGEQFF.

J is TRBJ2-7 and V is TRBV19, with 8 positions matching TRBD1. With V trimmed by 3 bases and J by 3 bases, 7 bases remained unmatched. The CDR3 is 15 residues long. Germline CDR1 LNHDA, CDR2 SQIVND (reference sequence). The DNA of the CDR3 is TGTGCCAGTAGTATCGACAGGGGTGCAAGCTACGAGCAGTACTTC. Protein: CASSIDRGASYEQYF. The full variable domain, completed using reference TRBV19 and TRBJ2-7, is DGGITQSPKYLFRKEGQNVTLSCEQNLNHDAMYWYRQDPGQGLRLIYYSQIVNDFQKGDIAEGYSVSREKKESFPLTVTSAQKNPTAFYLCASSIDRGASYEQYFGPGTRLTVT.

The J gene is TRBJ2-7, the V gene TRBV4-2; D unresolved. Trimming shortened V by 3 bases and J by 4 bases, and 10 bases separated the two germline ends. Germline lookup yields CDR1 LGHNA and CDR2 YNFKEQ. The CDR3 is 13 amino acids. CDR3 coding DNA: TGTGCCAGCAGCCATGGAGAATTATACGAGCAGTACTTC. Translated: CASSHGELYEQYF.

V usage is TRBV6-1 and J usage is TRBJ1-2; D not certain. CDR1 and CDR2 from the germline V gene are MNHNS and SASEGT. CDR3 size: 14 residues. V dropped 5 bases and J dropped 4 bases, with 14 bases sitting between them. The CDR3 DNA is TGTGCCAGCAGTTTAGAGTCAACTAGCTATGGCTACACCTTC. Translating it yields CASSLESTSYGYTF.